At least ten counts were recorded for the clone carrying this T cell receptor beta chain. Its target is not known. The source of the sample is a study of T cell repertoires in cytomegalovirus infection. Overall study: CMV infection and matching HLA type were both indicated by public TCR beta signatures. Study outcomes and limitations: Summed public TCR beta family frequency identified CMV carriers bearing the relevant HLA. Clonotype analysis showed dominance of the ex vivo response by HLA-C-restricted CMV-specific TCR beta clonotypes.

TCRdb re-analysed the reads in MiXCR, keeping a single row per CDR3 protein. The data show 100,000 or so distinct CDR3 sequences, more than 15% seen once. V was trimmed by 0 bases and J by 7 bases, leaving 13 bases between them. Looked up from germline, CDR1 is SGHAT and CDR2 is FQNNGV. This CDR3 contains 15 residues. This TCR was sampled from a human donor in good health (CMV status not recorded). Some clones in this sample may be carry-over from other donors' samples. The V and J genes are TRBV11-2 and TRBJ2-4; D is uncertain. Sequencing was performed on PBMCs. CDR3 nucleotide sequence: TGTGCCAGCAGCTTAGATCGGGCTGTTGGGAACATTCAGTACTTC. This sequence encodes CASSLDRAVGNIQYF.